What follows describes a single TCR beta chain. The antigen is undetermined. This specimen belongs to a study of metastatic and nonmetastatic thyroid tumors. Looking at the study overall: Where malignant and benign thyroid patients were concerned, repertoires were compared across blood and tumor or nodule tissue.

Notes on the study in general: Reportedly, malignant thyroid tumors had significantly higher TCR beta diversity than benign nodules, in blood and tumor.

As processed by the authors: Construction of a distant-metastasis classifier for papillary thyroid cancer relied on CDR3 differences across clinicopathological groups. Through MiXCR, TCRdb re-clonotyped the PCR reads. It is TCRdb's table, rather than the study itself, that gives the V and J calls and clone size. The sample records over 30,000 clones, under 25% being singletons. Treatment of any kind had been given to no patient before thyroid surgery. The CDR3 has 11 residues. The V end was cut by 6 bases, the J end by 7 bases, with 10 bases between. Germline V gene sequence: CDR1 SNHLY, CDR2 FYNNEI. The chain combines TRBV2 with TRBJ2-7; D ambiguous. This clonotype was obtained from a male donor with papillary thyroid cancer or a benign thyroid nodule (not recorded which). Some clones in this sample may be carry-over from other donors' samples. The sequencing sample was made of tumor tissue. The CDR3 sequence: CASRSLLEQYF. The CDR3 nucleotides are TGTGCCAGCAGGTCTTTGTTGGAGCAGTACTTC.